Shown below are 6 T cell receptor beta chains from a single sample sequenced in a study of T cells after yellow fever vaccination. A single record per CDR3 protein comes from TCRdb applying MiXCR to the 5' RACE reads. The data show under 550,000 distinct CDR3 sequences, about a fifth seen once. The sample in question was PBMCs, obtained less than 25 days after the first yellow fever vaccination. The receptors derive from a man between 18 and 35 years old who received the YFV17D yellow fever vaccine.

This clonotype was seen only a few times. This chain connects TRBV5-1 to TRBJ1-1; D is undetermined. This CDR3 contains 12 residues. CDR1 and CDR2 (germline): SGHRS, YFSETQ. V dropped 5 bases and J dropped 1 base, with 6 bases sitting between them. The DNA for the CDR3 is TGCGCCAGCAGTGGGAAGAACACTGAAGCTTTCTTT. Translation gives CASSGKNTEAFF.

This clonotype came up a few times. The J gene is TRBJ1-4, the V gene TRBV7-2; possibly TRBD1 for D (5 bases). The CDR3 contains 14 residues. From germline, CDR1 is SGHTA and CDR2 FQGNSA. V was pared by 4 bases and J by 8 bases, with 14 bases between. As DNA, the CDR3 is TGTGCCAGCAGCTCAACCGGGGGTCTGGAAAAACTGTTTTTT. It specifies CASSSTGGLEKLFF.

The chain combines TRBV7-2 with TRBJ2-7; 9 nucleotides line up with TRBD1. This CDR3 is 14 amino acids long. The J segment lost 7 bases and the V segment lost 5 bases, leaving 9 bases of the junction unmatched. In germline, CDR1 is SGHTA, CDR2 FQGNSA. The DNA for the CDR3 is TGTGCCAGCAGCACTCTACAGGGGGCAGAAGAGCAGTACTTC. It specifies CASSTLQGAEEQYF.

This clonotype was observed a few times. The chain recombines TRBV18 with TRBJ2-3; TRBD1 or TRBD2 may be the D gene (5 bases each). This CDR3 has 16 amino acids. V was pared by 3 bases and J by 1 base, with 14 bases between. Germline loops: CDR1 KGHSH, CDR2 LQKENI. CDR3 sequence: CASSPWAGAGTDTQYF. The CDR3 DNA follows: TGTGCCAGCTCACCGTGGGCCGGGGCAGGCACAGATACGCAGTATTTT.

This clonotype was seen a few times. The chain has TRBV7-2 and TRBJ2-4, with 9 bases that match TRBD2. The V gene's germline CDR1 is SGHTA and CDR2 FQGNSA. This CDR3 has 16 amino acids. The V gene end was trimmed by 6 bases and the J gene end by 6 bases; junction bases not matched to a gene: 12. The CDR3 bases are TGTGCCAGCAGGGTAGCGCGGGGGGGCCGGGGAAACATTCAGTACTTC. Protein: CASRVARGGRGNIQYF.

V usage is TRBV5-1 and J usage is TRBJ2-7; possibly TRBD2 for D (5 bases). V was cut by 5 bases and J by 4 bases, with 13 bases left in between. The CDR3 length is 13 residues. CDR1 and CDR2 (germline): SGHRS, YFSETQ. This CDR3 reads CASRHEGHYEQYF. For the CDR3, the DNA is TGCGCCAGCAGACATGAGGGCCATTACGAGCAGTACTTC.